The 26 T cell receptor beta chains given below trace back to one sample, sequenced in a study of blood T cells in healthy people across ages. Alongside a J-beta primer mix, a sample-barcoded 5' primer served in a second PCR lasting roughly 7 to 11 cycles. TCRdb itself ran the 5' RACE reads through MiXCR, one entry per CDR3 protein. This sample carries some 800,000 distinct CDR3 sequences, 40% to 50% of them seen once, and the ten largest clones take about a fifth. The material sequenced was blood. All receptors come from a man in his 60s in good health.

This clonotype was found a few times. The chain is built from TRBV4-1 and TRBJ1-2; unclear D gene. The CDR3 spans 12 residues. Deletions cut 3 bases from V and 8 bases from J, with 10 bases between. In germline, CDR1 is MGHRA, CDR2 YSYEKL. CDR3 loop: CASSHPRSGYTF. The CDR3 coding sequence is TGCGCCAGCAGCCACCCCAGGAGCGGCTACACCTTC.

This chain connects TRBV4-3 to TRBJ1-1, with D unclear. Germline V gene data show CDR1 as LGHNA and CDR2 as YSLEER. Trimming pared 0 bases from V and 1 base from J, leaving 6 bases between. This CDR3 is 14 amino acids long. This chain's CDR3 is CASSQDYGNTEAFF. As DNA, the CDR3 is TGCGCCAGCAGCCAAGACTACGGGAACACTGAAGCTTTCTTT.

This rearrangement joins TRBV4-3 to TRBJ2-3, with D perhaps TRBD2 (6 bases). CDR1 and CDR2 (germline): LGHNA, YSLEER. The CDR3 covers 16 residues. V shed 2 bases and J shed 2 bases, with 14 bases lying between them. CDR3 protein: CASSQFASATTDTQYF. Written as DNA, the CDR3 is TGCGCCAGCAGCCAATTTGCTAGCGCCACCACAGATACGCAGTATTTT.

The chain carries TRBV12-3 or TRBV12-4 and TRBJ2-4, with TRBD2 as a possible D gene (5 bases). This CDR3 spans 17 amino acids. V shed 4 bases and J shed 2 bases, with 18 bases lying between them. In DNA, the CDR3 is TGTGCCAGCAGTTCCCTTGGGTCGGGGTCCTCCAAAAACATTCAGTACTTC. Its translation is CASSSLGSGSSKNIQYF.

The V call is TRBV18, the J call TRBJ1-2; D is uncertain. Germline-derived CDR1 and CDR2 are KGHSH and LQKENI. CDR3 length: 13 residues. The V gene lost 4 bases and the J gene lost 4 bases, with 10 bases spanning the gap. This CDR3 reads CASSQAAFYGYTF. The DNA of the CDR3 is TGTGCCAGCTCACAGGCGGCCTTCTATGGCTACACCTTC.

This sequence joins TRBV20-1 and TRBJ2-1; 12 nucleotides line up with TRBD1. V shed 4 bases and J 8 bases; nucleotides not matched to a gene: 9. This CDR3 is 15 amino acids long. Germline CDR1 is DFQATT and CDR2 is SNEGSKA (reference sequence). The CDR3 reads CSATRDRGLLDEQFF. The CDR3 nucleotides read TGCAGTGCTACCCGGGACAGGGGGCTTTTGGATGAGCAGTTCTTC.

In its sample, this clonotype was seen a few times. The rearrangement links TRBV6-2 or TRBV6-3 to TRBJ1-4, with 9 bases identical to TRBD1. Germline CDR1 reads MNHEY; CDR2 reads SVGEGT. This CDR3 contains 16 residues. Unmatched junction bases numbered 17, after V lost 10 bases and J lost 8 bases. In DNA, the CDR3 is TGTGCCACCGGACAGGGGATAAATTATTCCTCGGAAAAACTGTTTTTT. Amino acids: CATGQGINYSSEKLFF.

A remark on this clonotype: It may be a read error: a sequence one base away is much more abundant. The chain carries TRBV20-1 and TRBJ1-1, with a weak D call TRBD1 (5 bases). Deletions cut 4 bases from V and 4 bases from J, with 19 bases between. There are 15 residues in the CDR3. Germline V lookup: CDR1 DFQATT, CDR2 SNEGSKA (reference sequence). CDR3 loop: CSAKPRGRGGTEAFF. The CDR3 DNA sequence: TGCAGTGCTAAGCCACGGGGAAGGGGTGGCACTGAAGCTTTCTTT.

With respect to this clonotype: One end of the junction does not line up with germline, which may come from a read error. The chain carries TRBV18 and TRBJ2-5; D ambiguous. The CDR3 totals 13 residues. Germline V gene sequence: CDR1 KGHSH, CDR2 LQKENI. The CDR3 DNA reads as TGTGTCAGCTCACCAGACTTCCAAGAGACCCAGTACTTC. This sequence encodes CVSSPDFQETQYF.

The rearrangement links TRBV15 to TRBJ2-3; 7 nucleotides line up with TRBD1. Germline V lookup: CDR1 LNHNV, CDR2 YYDKDF (reference sequence). V lost 0 bases and J lost 2; bases outside the gene matches: 5. This CDR3 contains 16 residues. The CDR3 reads CATSRDWDRYTDTQYF. DNA for the CDR3: TGTGCCACCAGCAGAGATTGGGACAGATACACAGATACGCAGTATTTT.

The V call is TRBV6-2 or TRBV6-3, the J call TRBJ2-6; the D gene is possibly TRBD1 (6 bases). Germline loops: CDR1 MNHEY, CDR2 SVGEGT. This CDR3 is built from 17 residues. Trimming removed 6 bases at V and 0 bases at J, with 15 bases between. The CDR3 loop reads CASRLTGIDSGANVLTF. The CDR3 DNA reads TGTGCCAGCAGGTTGACAGGAATCGACTCTGGGGCCAACGTCCTGACTTTC.

This clonotype has a handful of counts. The gene calls are TRBV12-3 or TRBV12-4 and TRBJ2-2; D not resolved. V was shortened by 3 bases and J by 0 bases, with 5 bases between the two germline ends. The CDR3 length is 14 residues. The CDR3 sequence: CASSFGPNTGELFF. The CDR3 region has the DNA TGTGCCAGCAGTTTCGGGCCGAACACCGGGGAGCTGTTTTTT.

A few counts support this clonotype. The J gene is TRBJ2-6, the V gene TRBV7-2, with D hard to call. The V end was cut by 0 bases, the J end by 0 bases, with 9 bases between. This CDR3 region has 17 residues. Germline CDR1 and CDR2: SGHTA and FQGNSA. The CDR3 coding sequence is TGTGCCAGCAGCTTAGCGCACTTTAACTCTGGGGCCAACGTCCTGACTTTC. It codes for CASSLAHFNSGANVLTF.

This chain connects TRBV2 to TRBJ1-2, with D perhaps TRBD1 (5 bases). This CDR3 contains 16 residues. Germline values: CDR1 SNHLY, CDR2 FYNNEI. Deletions cut 4 bases from V and 1 base from J, with 16 bases between. The CDR3 DNA is TGTGCCAGCAGTGTCTCCCGGGACCGGGGTAACTATGGCTACACCTTC. This gives the protein CASSVSRDRGNYGYTF.

This clonotype was observed a few times. The CDR3 nucleotides are TGTGCCACCTGTGGGGACAGATTCTCCTACGAGCAGTACTTC. This codes for CATCGDRFSYEQYF. The chain is built from TRBV28 and TRBJ2-7; 7 bases match TRBD1. Trimming cost V 10 bases and J 0 bases; bases outside gene matches: 9. CDR3 length: 14 residues. The germline CDR1 and CDR2 sequences are MDHEN and SYDVKM.

The V call is TRBV6-1, the J call TRBJ1-5; TRBD1 matches 9 bases. From germline, CDR1 is MNHNS and CDR2 SASEGT. With 6 bases clipped from V and 5 bases from J, the junction kept 5 bases outside the gene matches. The CDR3 is 14 amino acids. CDR3 amino acids: CASRSGQGYQPQHF. The CDR3 nucleotides read TGTGCCAGCAGGTCGGGACAGGGATATCAGCCCCAGCATTTT.

Only a few counts were recorded for this clonotype. This sequence joins TRBV12-1 and TRBJ2-3; TRBD1, as called in the table, went unchecked against the DNA. TRBV12-1 represents a pseudogene. The CDR3 length is 21 residues. This CDR3 is CASSLRTGRGANFSIRDTQYF. The CDR3 DNA is TGTGCCAGCAGCCTCCGGACAGGCCGAGGAGCCAACTTCTCGATCAGAGATACGCAGTATTTT.

V usage is TRBV5-6 and J usage is TRBJ2-2; 10 nucleotides line up with TRBD2. Germline CDR1 is SGHDT and CDR2 is YYEEEE. The V segment lost 4 bases and the J segment 3 bases; nucleotides outside the gene matches: 9. The CDR3 is 17 amino acids. The CDR3 region has the DNA TGTGCCAGCAGCCAAAATCTAGCGGGGGAACACACCGGGGAGCTGTTTTTT. The encoded protein is CASSQNLAGEHTGELFF.

This clonotype showed up just once. This chain's CDR3 is CSARDTGGRTEAFF. The CDR3 DNA follows: TGCAGTGCTAGAGATACAGGGGGCAGGACTGAAGCTTTCTTT. The rearrangement uses TRBV20-1 and TRBJ1-1; TRBD1 aligns across 9 bases. Trimming removed 0 bases from V and 5 bases from J; junction bases left unmatched: 4. The CDR3 totals 14 residues. Germline V CDR1 and CDR2: DFQATT, SNEGSKA (reference sequence).

V usage is TRBV4-3 and J usage is TRBJ1-1; no clear D. With 5 bases removed from V and 1 base from J, the gap between germline ends came to 11 bases. CDR3 size: 14 residues. Germline V gene sequence: CDR1 LGHNA, CDR2 YSLEER. CDR3 in DNA: TGCGCCAGCAGCTCCACCCTTAAGAACACTGAAGCTTTCTTT. It translates to CASSSTLKNTEAFF.

This clonotype has just a few counts. The rearrangement links TRBV6-1 to TRBJ1-6; the D is unclear. V lost 6 bases to trimming and J lost 7 bases, with 10 bases between them. Looked up from germline, CDR1 is MNHNS and CDR2 is SASEGT. This CDR3 region has 13 residues. The CDR3: CASRPTGNSPLHF. Here the CDR3 DNA reads TGTGCCAGCAGACCCACGGGAAATTCACCCCTCCACTTT.

The gene calls are TRBV25-1 and TRBJ1-2; D not resolved. Trimming removed 2 bases at V and 1 base at J, with 11 bases between. Germline CDR1 MGHDK, CDR2 SYGVNS. CDR3 length: 15 amino acids. This CDR3 is CASSEAGGYNYGYTF. The CDR3 DNA is TGTGCCAGCAGTGAAGCGGGAGGTTATAACTATGGCTACACCTTC.

This clonotype was observed a single time. CDR3 in DNA: TGTGCCAGCAGCTCCGGACAGGGGGCTTCACCCCTCCACTTT. It codes for CASSSGQGASPLHF. This rearrangement joins TRBV7-2 to TRBJ1-6, with 11 positions matching TRBD1. V gave up 4 bases and J gave up 9 bases; unmatched junction bases: 2. The CDR3 runs 14 residues. CDR1 is SGHTA and CDR2 is FQGNSA in the germline V gene.

The table lists this clonotype with a few counts. This chain joins TRBV20-1 and TRBJ2-7; TRBD2 is a possible D gene (5 bases). The CDR3 contains 16 residues. Germline lookup yields CDR1 DFQATT and CDR2 SNEGSKA (reference sequence). The V gene lost 6 bases and the J gene lost 3 bases, with 24 bases spanning the gap. The CDR3 protein is CSALGEIARSIYEQYF. The CDR3, as DNA: TGCAGTGCCCTTGGGGAAATAGCGAGAAGCATCTACGAGCAGTACTTC.

The rearrangement links TRBV20-1 to TRBJ2-5; the match to TRBD2 covers 9 bases. The V gene's germline CDR1 is DFQATT and CDR2 SNEGSKA (reference sequence). This CDR3 comprises 15 residues. V was clipped by 6 bases and J by 0 bases; unmatched bases: 8. The CDR3 nucleotides are TGCAGTGCGCCCTGGCCTAGCGGGAACCAAGAGACCCAGTACTTC. Translating gives CSAPWPSGNQETQYF.

This clonotype appeared a few times. This chain joins TRBV27 and TRBJ2-5; possibly TRBD2 for D (6 bases). The J call could be wrong; TRBJ2-7 is a better fit for the DNA end. Germline assignment: CDR1 MNHEY and CDR2 SMNVEV (reference sequence). This CDR3 comprises 14 residues. CDR3 in DNA: TGTGCCAGCAGTCGCGCCGGGGGACTGGACGAGCAGTACTTC. Translating gives CASSRAGGLDEQYF.